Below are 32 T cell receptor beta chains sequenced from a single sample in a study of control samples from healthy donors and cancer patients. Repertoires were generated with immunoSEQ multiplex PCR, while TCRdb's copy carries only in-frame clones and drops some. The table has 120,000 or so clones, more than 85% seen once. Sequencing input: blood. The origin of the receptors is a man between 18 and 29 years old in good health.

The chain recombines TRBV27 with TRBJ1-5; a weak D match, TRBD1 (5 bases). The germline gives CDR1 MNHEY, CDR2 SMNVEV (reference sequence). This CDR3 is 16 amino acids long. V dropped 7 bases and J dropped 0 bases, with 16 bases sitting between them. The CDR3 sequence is CASKSQGLPSNQPQHF. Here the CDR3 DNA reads TGTGCCAGCAAATCTCAGGGACTCCCTAGCAATCAGCCCCAGCATTTT.

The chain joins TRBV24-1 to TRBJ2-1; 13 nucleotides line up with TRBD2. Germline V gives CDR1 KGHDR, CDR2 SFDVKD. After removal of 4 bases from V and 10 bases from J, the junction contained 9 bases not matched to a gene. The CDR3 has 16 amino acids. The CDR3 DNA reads TGTGCCACCAGTGACGCTACTAGCGGGAGGGCTCGGGAGCAGTTCTTC. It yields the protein CATSDATSGRAREQFF.

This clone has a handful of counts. For the CDR3, the DNA is TGCGCCAGCAGCCGGGGGATGGGGGCATTGAACACTGAAGCTTTCTTT. Amino acid sequence: CASSRGMGALNTEAFF. The chain is built from TRBV4-3 and TRBJ1-1, with D possibly TRBD1 on 6 matching bases. This CDR3 is built from 16 residues. With 4 bases removed from V and 0 bases from J, the gap between germline ends came to 15 bases. Germline V lookup: CDR1 LGHNA, CDR2 YSLEER.

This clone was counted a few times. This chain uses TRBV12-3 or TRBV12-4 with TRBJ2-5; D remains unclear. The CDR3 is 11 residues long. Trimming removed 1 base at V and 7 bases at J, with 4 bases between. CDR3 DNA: TGTGCCAGCAGTTTAGAGGGGACCCAGTACTTC. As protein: CASSLEGTQYF.

As DNA, the CDR3 is TGTGCCAGCAGCCAAGATACCCCCCGGGGACCTTACAGCTCTGGGGCCAACGTCCTGACTTTC. Translating gives CASSQDTPRGPYSSGANVLTF. The gene calls are TRBV3-1 (or the pseudogene TRBV3-2) and TRBJ2-6; D is perhaps TRBD1 or TRBD2 (5 bases each). The CDR3 has 21 amino acids. Germline V gives CDR1 LGHDT, CDR2 YNNKEL (reference sequence). Deletions cut 0 bases from V and 0 bases from J, with 21 bases between.

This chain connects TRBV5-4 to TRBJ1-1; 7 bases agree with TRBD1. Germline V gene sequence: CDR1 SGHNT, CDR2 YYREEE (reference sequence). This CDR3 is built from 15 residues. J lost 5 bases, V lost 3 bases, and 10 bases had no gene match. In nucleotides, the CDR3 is TGTGCCAGCAGCTCCACCCAGGGGGTTTATACTGAAGCTTTCTTT. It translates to CASSSTQGVYTEAFF.

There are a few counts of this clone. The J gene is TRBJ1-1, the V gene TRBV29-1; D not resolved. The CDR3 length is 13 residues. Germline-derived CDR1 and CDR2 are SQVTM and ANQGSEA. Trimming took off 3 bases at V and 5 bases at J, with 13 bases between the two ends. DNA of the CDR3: TGCAGCGTTGACAGGATCGGGGTGACTGAAGCTTTCTTT. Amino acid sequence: CSVDRIGVTEAFF.

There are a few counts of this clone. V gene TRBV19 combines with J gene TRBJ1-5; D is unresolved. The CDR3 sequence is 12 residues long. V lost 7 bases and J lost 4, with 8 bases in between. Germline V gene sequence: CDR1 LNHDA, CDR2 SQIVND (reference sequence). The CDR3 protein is CASNRNNQPQHF. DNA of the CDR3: TGTGCCAGTAACCGGAATAATCAGCCCCAGCATTTT.

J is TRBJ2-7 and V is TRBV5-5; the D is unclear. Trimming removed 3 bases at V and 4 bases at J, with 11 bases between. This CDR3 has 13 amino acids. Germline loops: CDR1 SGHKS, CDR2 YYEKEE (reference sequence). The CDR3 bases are TGTGCCAGCAGCTGCGAGATGAGGTACGAGCAGTACTTC. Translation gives CASSCEMRYEQYF.

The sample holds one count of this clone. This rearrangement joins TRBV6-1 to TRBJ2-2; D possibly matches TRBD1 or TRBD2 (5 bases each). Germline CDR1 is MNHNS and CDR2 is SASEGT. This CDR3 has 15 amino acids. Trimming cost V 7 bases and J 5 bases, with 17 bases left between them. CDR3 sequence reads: CASTGGRVKTGELFF. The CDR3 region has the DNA TGTGCCAGCACCGGAGGCAGGGTAAAGACCGGGGAGCTGTTTTTT.

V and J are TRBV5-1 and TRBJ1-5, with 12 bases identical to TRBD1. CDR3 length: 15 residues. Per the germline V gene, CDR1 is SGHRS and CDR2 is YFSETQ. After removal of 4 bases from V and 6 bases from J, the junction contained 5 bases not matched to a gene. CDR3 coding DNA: TGCGCCAGCAGCCCGGGGACAGGGGGCTCTCAGCCCCAGCATTTT. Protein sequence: CASSPGTGGSQPQHF. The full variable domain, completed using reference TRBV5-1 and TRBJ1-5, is KAGVTQTPRYLIKTRGQQVTLSCSPISGHRSVSWYQQTPGQGLQFLFEYFSETQRNKGNFPGRFSGRQFSNSRSEMNVSTLELGDSALYLCASSPGTGGSQPQHFGDGTRLSIL.

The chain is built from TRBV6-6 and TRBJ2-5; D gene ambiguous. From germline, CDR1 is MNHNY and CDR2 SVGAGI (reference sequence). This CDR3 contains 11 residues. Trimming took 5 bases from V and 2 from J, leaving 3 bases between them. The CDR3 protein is CASSTQETQYF. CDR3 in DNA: TGTGCCAGCAGTACACAAGAGACCCAGTACTTC.

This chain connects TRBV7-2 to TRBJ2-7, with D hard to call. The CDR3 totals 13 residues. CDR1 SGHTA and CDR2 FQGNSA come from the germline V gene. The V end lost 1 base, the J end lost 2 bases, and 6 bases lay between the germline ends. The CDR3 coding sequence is TGTGCCAGCAGCTTAGGACATACCTACGAGCAGTACTTC. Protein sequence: CASSLGHTYEQYF.

CDR3 amino acids: CASSLGTPQFTDTQYF. The CDR3 bases are TGCGCCAGCAGCTTGGGGACACCTCAATTCACAGATACGCAGTATTTT. V and J are TRBV5-1 and TRBJ2-3; TRBD1 might be the D (5 bases). With 0 bases removed from V and 2 bases from J, the gap between germline ends came to 13 bases. The CDR3 loop spans 16 amino acids. Germline CDR1 is SGHRS and CDR2 is YFSETQ.

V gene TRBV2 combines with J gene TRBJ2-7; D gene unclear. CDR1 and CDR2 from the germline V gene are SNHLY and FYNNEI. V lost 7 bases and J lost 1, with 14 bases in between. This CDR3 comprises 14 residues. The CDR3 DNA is TGTGCCAGCATCCCGGACGAGGTTTCCTACGAGCAGTACTTC. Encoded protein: CASIPDEVSYEQYF. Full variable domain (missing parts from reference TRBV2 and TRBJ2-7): EPEVTQTPSHQVTQMGQEVILRCVPISNHLYFYWYRQILGQKVEFLVSFYNNEISEKSEIFDDQFSVERPDGSNFTLKIRSTKLEDSAMYFCASIPDEVSYEQYFGPGTRLTVT.

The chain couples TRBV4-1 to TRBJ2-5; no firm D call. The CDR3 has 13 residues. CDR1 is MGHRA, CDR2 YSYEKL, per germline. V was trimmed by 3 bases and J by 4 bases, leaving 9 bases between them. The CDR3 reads CASSHPTLETQYF. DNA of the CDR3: TGCGCCAGCAGCCACCCTACATTAGAGACCCAGTACTTC.

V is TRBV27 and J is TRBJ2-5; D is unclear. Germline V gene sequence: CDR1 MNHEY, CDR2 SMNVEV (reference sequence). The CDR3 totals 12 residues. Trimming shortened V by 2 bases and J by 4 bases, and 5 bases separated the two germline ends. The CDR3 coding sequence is TGTGCCAGCAGTTTAGTCGGAGAGACCCAGTACTTC. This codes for CASSLVGETQYF.

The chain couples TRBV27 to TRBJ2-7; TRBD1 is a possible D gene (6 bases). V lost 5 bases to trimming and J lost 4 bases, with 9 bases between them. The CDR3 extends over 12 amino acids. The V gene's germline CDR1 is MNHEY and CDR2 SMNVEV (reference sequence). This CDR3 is CASSGGAYEQYF. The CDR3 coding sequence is TGTGCCAGCAGTGGGGGCGCGTACGAGCAGTACTTC.

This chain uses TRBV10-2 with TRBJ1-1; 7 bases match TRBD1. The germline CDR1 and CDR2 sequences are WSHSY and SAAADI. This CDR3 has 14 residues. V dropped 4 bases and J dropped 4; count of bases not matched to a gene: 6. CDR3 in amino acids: CASSVDRRGTEAFF. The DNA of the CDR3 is TGCGCCAGCAGTGTGGACAGGAGGGGCACTGAAGCTTTCTTT.

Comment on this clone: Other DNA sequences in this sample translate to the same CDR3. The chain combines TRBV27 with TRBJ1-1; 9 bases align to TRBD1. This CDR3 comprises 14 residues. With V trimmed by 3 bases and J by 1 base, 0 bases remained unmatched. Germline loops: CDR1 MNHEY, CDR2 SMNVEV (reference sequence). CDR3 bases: TGTGCCAGCAGTTTGGGACAGGGGAACACTGAAGCTTTCTTT. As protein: CASSLGQGNTEAFF.

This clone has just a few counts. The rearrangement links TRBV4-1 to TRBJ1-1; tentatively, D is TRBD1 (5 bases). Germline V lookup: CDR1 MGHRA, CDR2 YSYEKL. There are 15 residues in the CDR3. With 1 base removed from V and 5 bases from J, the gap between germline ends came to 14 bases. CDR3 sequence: CASSQVRGRLTEAFF. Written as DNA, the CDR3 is TGCGCCAGCAGCCAAGTGCGGGGGAGATTGACTGAAGCTTTCTTT.

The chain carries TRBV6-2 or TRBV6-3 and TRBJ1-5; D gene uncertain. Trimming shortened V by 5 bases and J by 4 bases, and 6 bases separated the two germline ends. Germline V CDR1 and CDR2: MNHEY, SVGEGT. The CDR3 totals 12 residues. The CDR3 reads CASSTPNQPQHF. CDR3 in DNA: TGTGCCAGCAGTACGCCGAATCAGCCCCAGCATTTT.

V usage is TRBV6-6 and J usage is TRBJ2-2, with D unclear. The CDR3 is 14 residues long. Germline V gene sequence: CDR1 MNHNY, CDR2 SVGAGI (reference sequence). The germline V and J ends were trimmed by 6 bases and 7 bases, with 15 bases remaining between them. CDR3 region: CASSTPTSFGELFF. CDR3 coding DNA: TGTGCCAGCAGCACCCCAACCTCTTTCGGGGAGCTGTTTTTT.

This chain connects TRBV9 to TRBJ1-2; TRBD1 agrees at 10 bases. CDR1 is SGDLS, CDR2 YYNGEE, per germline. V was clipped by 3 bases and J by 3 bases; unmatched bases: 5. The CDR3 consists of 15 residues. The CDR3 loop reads CASSATGGSDYGYTF. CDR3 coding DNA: TGTGCCAGCAGCGCGACAGGGGGCTCAGACTATGGCTACACCTTC.

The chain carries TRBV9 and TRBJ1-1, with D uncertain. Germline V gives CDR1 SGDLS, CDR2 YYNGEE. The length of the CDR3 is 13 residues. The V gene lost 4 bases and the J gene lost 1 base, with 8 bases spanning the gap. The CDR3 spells CASSLWENTEAFF. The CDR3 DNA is TGTGCCAGCAGCTTGTGGGAGAACACTGAAGCTTTCTTT.

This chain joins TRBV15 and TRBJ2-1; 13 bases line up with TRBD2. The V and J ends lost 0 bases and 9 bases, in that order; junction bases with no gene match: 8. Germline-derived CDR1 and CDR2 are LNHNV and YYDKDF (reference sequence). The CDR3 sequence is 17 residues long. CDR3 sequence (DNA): TGTGCCACCAGCAGAGATAGGACTAGCGGGAGAGTTGGTGAGCAGTTCTTC. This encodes CATSRDRTSGRVGEQFF.

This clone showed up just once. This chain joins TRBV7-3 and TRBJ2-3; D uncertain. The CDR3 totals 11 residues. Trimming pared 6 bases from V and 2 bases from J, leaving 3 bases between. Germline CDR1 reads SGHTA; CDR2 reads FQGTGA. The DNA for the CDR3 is TGTGCCAGCAGGTTCACAGATACGCAGTATTTT. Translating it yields CASRFTDTQYF.

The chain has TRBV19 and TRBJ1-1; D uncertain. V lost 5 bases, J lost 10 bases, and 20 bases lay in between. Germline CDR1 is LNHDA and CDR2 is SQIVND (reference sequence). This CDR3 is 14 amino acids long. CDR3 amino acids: CASSPADLNGVAFF. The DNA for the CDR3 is TGTGCCAGTAGTCCTGCGGACCTTAACGGGGTAGCTTTCTTT.

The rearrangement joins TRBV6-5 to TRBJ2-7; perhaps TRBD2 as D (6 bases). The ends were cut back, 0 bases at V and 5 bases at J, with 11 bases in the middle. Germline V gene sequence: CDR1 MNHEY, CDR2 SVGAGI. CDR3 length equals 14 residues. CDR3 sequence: CASSYSGGGNEQYF. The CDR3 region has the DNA TGTGCCAGCAGTTACTCTGGGGGAGGCAACGAGCAGTACTTC.

CDR3 amino acids: CASSLSTSTQETQYF. CDR3 in DNA: TGTGCCAGCAGCCTTTCGACTAGCACCCAAGAGACCCAGTACTTC. The chain has TRBV7-2 and TRBJ2-5; 7 nucleotides line up with TRBD2. Per germline, CDR1 SGHTA and CDR2 FQGNSA. The CDR3 totals 15 residues. V was pared by 5 bases and J by 1 base, with 7 bases of the junction left unmatched.

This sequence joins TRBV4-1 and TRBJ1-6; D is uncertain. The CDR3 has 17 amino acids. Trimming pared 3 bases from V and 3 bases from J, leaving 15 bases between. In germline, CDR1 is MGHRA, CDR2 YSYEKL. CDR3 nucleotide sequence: TGCGCCAGCAGCCAGCCCCGAGTCAGACGCTATAATTCACCCCTCCACTTT. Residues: CASSQPRVRRYNSPLHF.

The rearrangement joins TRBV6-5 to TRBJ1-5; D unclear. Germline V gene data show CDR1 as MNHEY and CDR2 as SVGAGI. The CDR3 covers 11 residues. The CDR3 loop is CAREPNQPQHF. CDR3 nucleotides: TGTGCTAGGGAACCTAATCAGCCCCAGCATTTT.